Each of the 20 T cell receptor beta chains below was sequenced from the same sample in a study of human T cells and chemical hapten exposure. TCRdb fed the RACE reads into MiXCR, producing one record per CDR3 protein. The data hold around 120,000 distinct CDR3 sequences, with about 13% observed a single time. Time point: patch test 1, 2 weeks after DPC sensitization. This sample's treatment: therapeutic diphenylcyclopropenone sensitization with weekly scalp DPC. The source was whole blood, collected in connection with sensitization to the hapten diphenylcyclopropenone (DPC). These receptors were taken from a man younger than 30 with alopecia areata. Some clones in this sample may be carry-over from other donors' samples.

The V call is TRBV7-3, the J call TRBJ2-2; no reliable D call. The V end was cut by 8 bases, the J end by 1 base, with 8 bases between. Germline V lookup: CDR1 SGHTA, CDR2 FQGTGA. There are 13 residues in the CDR3. The CDR3 DNA is TGTGCCAGCTCTCAGATGAACACCGGGGAGCTGTTTTTT. Residues: CASSQMNTGELFF. The full variable domain, completed using reference TRBV7-3 and TRBJ2-2, is GAGVSQTPSNKVTEKGKYVELRCDPISGHTALYWYRQSLGQGPEFLIYFQGTGAADDSGLPNDRFFAVRPEGSVSTLKIQRTERGDSAVYLCASSQMNTGELFFGEGSRLTVL.

The J gene is TRBJ2-5, the V gene TRBV3-1; 15 bases align to TRBD2. The CDR3 loop spans 16 amino acids. The V and J ends lost 3 bases and 5 bases, in that order; junction bases with no gene match: 4. Germline CDR1 LGHDT, CDR2 YNNKEL (reference sequence). Here the CDR3 reads CASSHGLAGGHETQYF. The DNA for the CDR3 is TGTGCCAGCAGCCATGGACTAGCGGGGGGGCATGAGACCCAGTACTTC.

This clonotype was observed a handful of times. CDR3 protein: CASSLGTGNEAFF. The CDR3 DNA sequence: TGTGCCAGCAGCTTGGGGACAGGGAATGAAGCTTTCTTT. The rearrangement uses TRBV11-3 and TRBJ1-1; 9 positions match TRBD1. The CDR3 is made up of 13 amino acids. Germline trimming cut 3 bases from V and 7 bases from J; bases unmatched to any gene: 3. Germline CDR1 is SGHNT and CDR2 is YENEEA.

There are a few counts of this clonotype. This rearrangement joins TRBV20-1 to TRBJ2-7; D assignment may be TRBD1 or TRBD2 (5 bases each). CDR1 DFQATT and CDR2 SNEGSKA come from the germline V gene (reference sequence). V gave up 0 bases and J gave up 3 bases, with 12 bases separating them. The CDR3 consists of 14 residues. As DNA, the CDR3 is TGCAGTGCTAGAGACCGGGACGGAAACTACGAGCAGTACTTC. This sequence encodes CSARDRDGNYEQYF.

There are many counts of this clonotype. The V and J genes are TRBV5-8 and TRBJ1-6; tentatively, D is TRBD1 (5 bases). V shed 0 bases and J shed 5 bases, with 6 bases lying between them. CDR3 size: 14 residues. Germline loops: CDR1 SGHTS, CDR2 YDEGEE. The CDR3 here is CASSLEGDNSPLHF. In nucleotides, the CDR3 is TGTGCCAGCAGCTTGGAAGGGGATAATTCACCCCTCCACTTT.

This clonotype was seen only a few times. The chain has TRBV10-3 and TRBJ1-5, with unresolved D. V lost 10 bases, J lost 1 base, and 20 bases lay in between. CDR1 and CDR2 (germline): ENHRY, SYGVKD. The CDR3 totals 16 residues. The CDR3 region has the DNA TGTGCCACTTCCAAGAGGGAGAAAGGAAGCAATCAGCCCCAGCATTTT. It translates to CATSKREKGSNQPQHF.

This clonotype was counted between two and nine times. CDR3 loop: CASSLPGAPYSPLHF. DNA for the CDR3: TGTGCCAGCAGCTTGCCAGGGGCGCCCTATTCACCCCTCCACTTT. This sequence joins TRBV5-4 and TRBJ1-6, with D tentatively TRBD1 (6 bases). CDR1 and CDR2 from the germline V gene are SGHNT and YYREEE (reference sequence). The CDR3 runs to 15 residues. V was shortened by 1 base and J by 8 bases, with 13 bases between the two germline ends.

V is TRBV27 and J is TRBJ2-7; 11 positions agree with TRBD1. V lost 7 bases and J lost 1; bases outside the gene matches: 9. Per germline, CDR1 MNHEY and CDR2 SMNVEV (reference sequence). The CDR3 covers 16 residues. The CDR3: CASNIAGDRGSYEQYV. The CDR3 nucleotides read TGTGCCAGCAACATCGCTGGGGACAGGGGGTCCTACGAGCAGTACGTC.

This clonotype was detected only a few times. This chain connects TRBV14 to TRBJ2-3; the D gene is possibly TRBD2 (6 bases). V shed 1 base and J shed 0 bases, with 17 bases lying between them. This CDR3 is 18 amino acids long. Per germline, CDR1 SGHDN and CDR2 FVKESK. CDR3 coding DNA: TGTGCCAGCAGCCAAGTCAACCTCGGACTACTCAGCACAGATACGCAGTATTTT. Protein: CASSQVNLGLLSTDTQYF.

The CDR3 nucleotides read TGTGCCAGCAGCCGGCTGGGTTGGCCCCAGCATTTT. Residues: CASSRLGWPQHF. V is TRBV2 and J is TRBJ1-5; D gene uncertain. The ends were cut back, 6 bases at V and 9 bases at J, with 12 bases in the middle. The germline CDR1 and CDR2 sequences are SNHLY and FYNNEI. This CDR3 contains 12 residues.

This clonotype came up a few times. The chain has TRBV6-1 and TRBJ1-1; the D is unclear. Per the germline V gene, CDR1 is MNHNS and CDR2 is SASEGT. V was cut by 6 bases and J by 3 bases, with 5 bases left in between. CDR3 length: 11 residues. CDR3 nucleotides: TGTGCCAGCAGCGAATACACTGAAGCTTTCTTT. Amino acid sequence: CASSEYTEAFF.

The chain is built from TRBV6-4 and TRBJ2-2; TRBD1 agrees at 7 bases. Per the germline V gene, CDR1 is MRHNA and CDR2 is SNTAGT. The CDR3 loop spans 14 amino acids. The ends lost 3 bases at V and 7 bases at J; junction bases unmatched: 5. The DNA for the CDR3 is TGTGCCAGCAGTGAAGGACAGGCTGGCGGGGAGCTGTTTTTT. Protein product: CASSEGQAGGELFF.

The sample holds many counts of this clonotype. V usage is TRBV20-1 and J usage is TRBJ1-3; perhaps TRBD1 as D (5 bases). The germline V and J ends were trimmed by 3 bases and 0 bases, with 24 bases remaining between them. Germline V gives CDR1 DFQATT, CDR2 SNEGSKA (reference sequence). The CDR3 runs 19 residues. This CDR3 reads CSARPPGRQYPYSGNTIYF. The CDR3 nucleotides are TGCAGTGCTAGGCCCCCGGGGAGACAGTACCCTTACTCTGGAAACACCATATATTTT.

The chain couples TRBV29-1 to TRBJ1-1; no clear D. The CDR3 runs to 12 residues. Germline V lookup: CDR1 SQVTM, CDR2 ANQGSEA. V dropped 1 base and J dropped 11 bases, with 14 bases sitting between them. The CDR3: CSVEVQQRWAFF. DNA of the CDR3: TGCAGCGTTGAAGTACAGCAACGATGGGCTTTCTTT.

This clonotype has a handful of counts. This chain joins TRBV3-1 and TRBJ2-5; 8 nucleotides line up with TRBD2. After removal of 3 bases from V and 2 bases from J, the junction contained 5 bases not matched to a gene. From germline, CDR1 is LGHDT and CDR2 YNNKEL (reference sequence). The CDR3 consists of 15 residues. In DNA, the CDR3 is TGTGCCAGCAGCCATGCGGGGGGAGGACAAGAGACCCAGTACTTC. Protein: CASSHAGGGQETQYF.

The J gene is TRBJ2-7, the V gene TRBV18; 11 bases fit TRBD2. CDR1 and CDR2 (germline): KGHSH, LQKENI. J gave up 6 bases and V 1 base, and 5 bases lay outside the gene matches. The CDR3 extends over 15 amino acids. The CDR3 spells CASSPLAGGPGEQYV. The CDR3 DNA reads TGTGCCAGCTCACCACTAGCGGGGGGGCCGGGCGAGCAGTACGTC.

This clonotype was counted at least ten times. The rearrangement links TRBV13 to TRBJ1-1; D might be TRBD1 (5 bases). This CDR3 comprises 11 residues. V was trimmed by 5 bases and J by 7 bases, leaving 8 bases between them. Germline CDR1 is PRHDT and CDR2 is FYEKMQ (reference sequence). The CDR3, as DNA: TGTGCCAGCAGCCTAACAGGTGAAGCTTTCTTT. Translating it yields CASSLTGEAFF.

This clonotype was picked up a small number of times. The chain has TRBV7-2 and TRBJ2-5; TRBD2 matches 13 bases. This CDR3 region has 17 residues. Germline V lookup: CDR1 SGHTA, CDR2 FQGNSA. The trim removed 6 bases at V and 1 base at J, leaving 8 bases unmatched. CDR3 sequence reads: CASSSRTSGGLQETQYF. The CDR3 nucleotides read TGTGCCAGCAGTTCGCGGACTAGCGGGGGACTCCAAGAGACCCAGTACTTC.

The chain couples TRBV25-1 to TRBJ1-4; 7 bases are shared with TRBD1. Trimming took 6 bases from V and 6 from J; bases not matched to a gene: 10. This CDR3 is built from 15 residues. Germline lookup yields CDR1 MGHDK and CDR2 SYGVNS. The CDR3 protein is CASSTYSGGDEKLFF. The CDR3 coding sequence is TGTGCCAGCAGCACTTACTCAGGGGGGGATGAAAAACTGTTTTTT.

The chain is built from TRBV6-1 and TRBJ2-7; 10 bases are a match to TRBD1. J was trimmed by 3 bases and V by 4 bases; bases with no gene match: 6. The CDR3 sequence is 15 residues long. The V gene's germline CDR1 is MNHNS and CDR2 SASEGT. The chain's CDR3 is CASSAPDRGSYEQYV. In DNA form, the CDR3 reads TGTGCCAGCAGTGCCCCGGACAGGGGGAGCTACGAGCAGTACGTC.